The rows below give T cell receptor beta chains drawn from one sample of a study of cytomegalovirus exposure and HLA in healthy donors. Clones were read by immunoSEQ multiplex PCR, and TCRdb kept only the in-frame ones, dropping some. In the table there are about 150,000 clones, about 80% of which are singletons. The sequencing input was PBMCs. All receptors derive from a woman aged 50 to 60 in good health and CMV-seropositive. Each CDR3 is given with its conserved first and last residue. The D gene is left open where the match is weak. The size of a clone is reported for some rows only, either as once, few or many, or as a class for expanded clones.

V	D	J	size	DNA	CDR3
TRBV18	TRBD1	TRBJ2-2	NA	TGTGCCAGCTCACACCGACAGGGTGACACCGGGGAGCTGTTTTTT	CASSHRQGDTGELFF
TRBV18	TRBD2	TRBJ2-5	NA	TGTGCCAGCTCACCCCAGGGACTAGCGGGACAAGAGACCCAGTACTTC	CASSPQGLAGQETQYF
TRBV11-2	NA	TRBJ2-6	NA	TGTGCCAGCAGCTTAGACGTGTTTAGTTCTGGGGCCAACGTCCTGACTTTC	CASSLDVFSSGANVLTF
TRBV18	TRBD1	TRBJ1-1	NA	TGTGCCAGCTCACCCCGACGGGACAGGAACACTGAAGCTTTCTTT	CASSPRRDRNTEAFF
TRBV27	TRBD2	TRBJ2-1	NA	TGTGCCAGCAGTTTAGAGAGGAGGGGACTAGACTACAATGAGCAGTTCTTC	CASSLERRGLDYNEQFF
TRBV11-2	TRBD1	TRBJ2-3	NA	TGTGCCAGCAGCCAACGGACAGGGATAAGCACAGATACGCAGTATTTT	CASSQRTGISTDTQYF
TRBV6-5	TRBD1	TRBJ1-1	NA	TGTGCCAGCAGCCAGACAGGGGACACTGAAGCTTTCTTT	CASSQTGDTEAFF
TRBV7-9	NA	TRBJ2-3	NA	TGTTCCAGCAGCTTATTCCCCCGAGACAGTGAGGAGACAGATACGCAGTATTTT	CSSSLFPRDSEETDTQYF
TRBV19	TRBD2	TRBJ2-7	NA	TGTGCCAGTAGTGCCGGGACTAGCGGGGGATACGAGCAGTACTTC	CASSAGTSGGYEQYF
TRBV6-5	NA	TRBJ1-2	NA	TGTGCCAGCAGTTACGGGGGGGCCAATGGCTACACCTTC	CASSYGGANGYTF
TRBV5-1	NA	TRBJ1-6	NA	TGCGCCAGCAGCTTGGAGCCCCGAGGGATTTCACCCCTCCACTTT	CASSLEPRGISPLHF
TRBV5-4	NA	TRBJ2-1	once	TGTGCCAGCAGCCTGGACAGGACTGGAGGGGAGTTCTTC	CASSLDRTGGEFF
TRBV6-1	NA	TRBJ2-7	NA	TGTGCCAGCAGAAGTCAGGGGTTGGTGGACGAGCAGTACTTC	CASRSQGLVDEQYF
TRBV5-1	TRBD1	TRBJ1-2	NA	TGCGCCAGCACAGGGGGAAACTATGGCTACACCTTC	CASTGGNYGYTF
TRBV11-1	NA	TRBJ1-1	NA	TGTGCCAGCAGCTTAGGAGTAAGGGGCACTGAAGCTTTCTTT	CASSLGVRGTEAFF
TRBV19	NA	TRBJ1-1	NA	TGTGCCAGTAGTCCCAGCCTCGACTCGCGGGCCACTGAAGCTTTCTTT	CASSPSLDSRATEAFF
TRBV7-8	NA	TRBJ1-1	NA	TGTGCCAGCAGCTTTGATAGTCGTGCTTTCTTT	CASSFDSRAFF
TRBV19	TRBD1	TRBJ1-2	NA	TGTGCCAGTAGTATCCAGGCAGGGGGCCGCTATGGCTACACCTTC	CASSIQAGGRYGYTF
TRBV7-2	NA	TRBJ1-3	NA	TGTGCCAGCAGCTTAGTTGAGAACACCATATATTTT	CASSLVENTIYF